This entry concerns a single T cell receptor beta chain. This CDR3 contains 12 residues. V was cut by 3 bases and J by 11 bases, with 14 bases left in between. Germline V gives CDR1 SQVTM, CDR2 ANQGSEA. Each Susac syndrome patient had definite or probable disease by recently defined criteria. TEMRA cells were FACS-enriched, while CD8+ and CD4+ T cells were negatively isolated. The data were taken from a study of CD8 T cells in Susac syndrome. Roughly 0.45 to 1 ug RNA was reverse transcribed with random hexamers. MiXCR was run by TCRdb on the immunoSEQ multiplex PCR reads, yielding one entry per CDR3 protein. The sample includes about 240,000 distinct CDR3 sequences, around 96% seen only once; the top ten take about 0.094%.

Material for sequencing was CD4+ T cells from PBMCs. The chain uses TRBV29-1 and TRBJ1-5, with D perhaps matching TRBD1 (5 bases). The source of this sequence is a human donor with Susac syndrome. The CDR3 nucleotides read TGCAGCGTTGACATAGATGGGGGGTCCCAGCATTTT. Protein product: CSVDIDGGSQHF.